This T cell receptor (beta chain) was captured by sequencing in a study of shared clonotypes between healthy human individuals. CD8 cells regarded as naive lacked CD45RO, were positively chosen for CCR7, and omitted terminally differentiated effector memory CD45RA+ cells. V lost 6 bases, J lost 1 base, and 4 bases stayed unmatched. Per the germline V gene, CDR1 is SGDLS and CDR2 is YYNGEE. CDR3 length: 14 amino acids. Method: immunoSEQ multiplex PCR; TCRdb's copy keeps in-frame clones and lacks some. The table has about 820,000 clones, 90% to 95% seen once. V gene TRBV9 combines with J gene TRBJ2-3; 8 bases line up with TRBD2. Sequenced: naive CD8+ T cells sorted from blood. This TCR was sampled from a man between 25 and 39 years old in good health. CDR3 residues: CASNPGGGTDTQYF. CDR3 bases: TGTGCCAGCAACCCCGGGGGGGGCACAGATACGCAGTATTTT.